Shown below are 23 T cell receptor beta chains from a single sample sequenced in a study of regulatory T cells in long-lasting Graves disease. Relying on iRepertoire HTBI primers and Arm-PCR of CDR3 regions, the team built TCR beta libraries. TCRdb re-analysed the multiplex PCR reads in MiXCR, keeping a single row per CDR3 protein. The sample carries some 330,000 distinct CDR3 sequences, approximately 12% recorded once. Regarding time point: newly diagnosed GD, antithyroid drugs for less than 3 months. Extracted PBMC RNA gave rise to the TCR library. These data are also associated with another study on T cells in Graves' hyperthyroidism and ophthalmopathy.

The input for sequencing was peripheral blood mononuclear cells (PBMCs), taken at new diagnosis, from a patient treated with antithyroid drugs. Every receptor here comes from a young woman with Graves disease.

Worth noting for this clonotype: Being one base from a much bigger clone, this may be a read error. This chain joins TRBV2 and TRBJ2-3, with 8 bases identical to TRBD2. This CDR3 is built from 17 residues. J gave up 4 bases and V 0 bases, and 9 bases lay outside the gene matches. Germline assignment: CDR1 SNHLY and CDR2 FYNNEI. In DNA form, the CDR3 reads TGTGCCAGCAGTGAAGCGCTTGGGACTAGAGTCGCAGATACGCAGTATTTT. Amino acid sequence: CASSEALGTRVADTQYF.

This clonotype has at least ten counts. V gene TRBV6-1 combines with J gene TRBJ1-4; the match to TRBD1 covers 7 bases. V lost 7 bases to trimming and J lost 4 bases; unmatched junction nucleotides: 9. The germline V gene has CDR1 MNHNS and CDR2 SASEGT. This CDR3 has 15 residues. The CDR3 DNA follows: TGTGCCAGCAAAACTACCGGGACAGTTAATGAAAAACTGTTTTTT. This codes for CASKTTGTVNEKLFF.

The sample holds one count of this clonotype. J is TRBJ2-3 and V is TRBV24-1; D possibly uses TRBD1 or TRBD2 (5 bases each). The CDR3 covers 16 residues. V dropped 4 bases and J dropped 2 bases, with 15 bases sitting between them. Germline CDR1 KGHDR, CDR2 SFDVKD. The CDR3 DNA reads TGTGCCACCAGTGACCGCAAAGAGGGACCCACAGATACGCAGTATTTT. Encoded protein: CATSDRKEGPTDTQYF.

This clonotype has a count of ten or more. The gene calls are TRBV18 and TRBJ2-7; 9 bases agree with TRBD2. Germline-derived CDR1 and CDR2 are KGHSH and LQKENI. Unmatched junction bases numbered 6, after V lost 3 bases and J lost 3 bases. This CDR3 contains 15 residues. CDR3 region: CASSPAGGPNYEQYF. CDR3 nucleotide sequence: TGTGCCAGCTCACCGGCGGGAGGGCCCAACTACGAGCAGTACTTC.

The sample holds many counts of this clonotype. V is TRBV30 and J is TRBJ2-7; the D gene is possibly TRBD2 (7 bases). Germline loops: CDR1 GTSNPN, CDR2 SVGIG (reference sequence). This CDR3 spans 16 amino acids. Trimming stripped 5 bases from V and 4 bases from J, with 24 bases between. The CDR3 region is CAWSRGARFAAYEQYF. CDR3 in DNA: TGTGCCTGGTCACGGGGGGCTCGCTTCGCGGCTTACGAGCAGTACTTC.

The chain has TRBV2 and TRBJ1-3; unclear D gene. There are 17 residues in the CDR3. The germline gives CDR1 SNHLY, CDR2 FYNNEI. Trimming pared 2 bases from V and 4 bases from J, leaving 18 bases between. CDR3 amino acids: CASSELKDLTAGNTIYF. The DNA for the CDR3 is TGTGCCAGCAGTGAATTGAAAGACCTTACTGCCGGAAACACCATATATTTT.

This clonotype was seen repeatedly, ten times or more. This rearrangement joins TRBV20-1 to TRBJ2-7; 11 bases align to TRBD2. Germline lookup yields CDR1 DFQATT and CDR2 SNEGSKA (reference sequence). V was pared by 6 bases and J by 2 bases, with 3 bases of the junction left unmatched. This CDR3 has 13 amino acids. DNA for the CDR3: TGCAGTGCCAAGACTAGCGGGACCTACGAGCAGTACTTC. This sequence encodes CSAKTSGTYEQYF.

This clonotype was detected only a few times. The rearrangement uses TRBV9 and TRBJ1-6; D perhaps matches TRBD1 (6 bases). Germline lookup yields CDR1 SGDLS and CDR2 YYNGEE. The ends were cut back, 3 bases at V and 13 bases at J, with 20 bases in the middle. The CDR3 contains 15 residues. CDR3: CASSASGTRSSPLHF. CDR3 sequence (DNA): TGTGCCAGCAGCGCCTCCGGGACAAGAAGTTCGCCCCTCCACTTT.

The chain has TRBV9 and TRBJ2-1, with TRBD1 identical over 7 bases. The CDR3 is 15 amino acids. Germline V lookup: CDR1 SGDLS, CDR2 YYNGEE. Trimming took 2 bases from V and 6 from J; bases not matched to a gene: 8. The CDR3 bases are TGTGCCAGCAGCGTCGTTATTACAGGGGCCAATGAGCAGTTCTTC. This sequence encodes CASSVVITGANEQFF.

This clonotype was counted ten times or more. The chain joins TRBV27 to TRBJ2-1, with 7 bases matching TRBD2. CDR3 length equals 15 residues. The ends lost 3 bases at V and 2 bases at J; junction bases unmatched: 4. The germline gives CDR1 MNHEY, CDR2 SMNVEV (reference sequence). Here the CDR3 reads CASSLGGSAYNEQFF. DNA for the CDR3: TGTGCCAGCAGTTTGGGCGGGAGTGCCTACAATGAGCAGTTCTTC.

As to this clonotype: A read error is possible here, since a much larger clone lies one base away. The J gene is TRBJ1-1, the V gene TRBV11-2; 8 nucleotides line up with TRBD1. This CDR3 is 14 amino acids long. Germline V lookup: CDR1 SGHAT, CDR2 FQNNGV. Here the CDR3 reads CASSARTGNTEALF. For the CDR3, the DNA is TGTGCCAGCAGCGCTAGGACAGGGAACACTGAAGCTCTCTTT.

With regard to this clonotype: This sequence may be a read error, since a much larger clone differs from it by one base. This chain joins TRBV19 and TRBJ2-5, with 10 bases matching TRBD2. V shed 7 bases and J 11 bases; nucleotides not matched to a gene: 13. The CDR3 has 14 amino acids. Germline V gene sequence: CDR1 LNHDA, CDR2 SQIVND (reference sequence). The CDR3 spells CASTSGGSYNEQYF. The CDR3 region has the DNA TGTGCCAGTACTAGCGGGGGCTCCTACAATGAGCAGTACTTC. Variable domain in full (rest from reference TRBV19 and TRBJ2-5): DGGITQSPKYLFRKEGQNVTLSCEQNLNHDAMYWYRQDPGQGLRLIYYSQIVNDFQKGDIAEGYSVSREKKESFPLTVTSAQKNPTAFYLCASTSGGSYNEQYFGPGTRLLVL.

J is TRBJ1-1 and V is TRBV4-1; D might be TRBD1 (6 bases). Per germline, CDR1 MGHRA and CDR2 YSYEKL. Trimming pared 4 bases from V and 3 bases from J, leaving 15 bases between. The CDR3 consists of 15 residues. The CDR3 DNA is TGCGCCAGCAGCCCGCGCACAGGGTCGGACACTGAAGCTTTCTTT. This codes for CASSPRTGSDTEAFF.

This clonotype was picked up a small number of times. The V and J genes are TRBV4-3 and TRBJ2-1; maybe TRBD2 (6 bases). The CDR3 covers 15 residues. From germline, CDR1 is LGHNA and CDR2 YSLEER. Between the trimmed V and J ends, which lost 1 base and 8 bases, there was a span of 15 bases. The CDR3 DNA sequence: TGCGCCAGCAGCCAAGGACTAGTTTCTTTCCATGAGCAGTTCTTC. Its protein is CASSQGLVSFHEQFF.

V gene TRBV19 combines with J gene TRBJ1-2; weak D call: TRBD1 (6 bases). Trimming removed 4 bases at V and 5 bases at J, with 14 bases between. The germline gives CDR1 LNHDA, CDR2 SQIVND (reference sequence). The CDR3 extends over 14 amino acids. CDR3 protein: CASSTRTDIYGYTF. For the CDR3, the DNA is TGTGCCAGTAGTACAAGGACAGACATTTATGGCTACACCTTC.

This clonotype has more than one count but fewer than ten. The gene calls are TRBV9 and TRBJ1-2; a possible D gene is TRBD1 (5 bases). V lost 0 bases, J lost 0 bases, and 15 bases lay in between. Per the germline V gene, CDR1 is SGDLS and CDR2 is YYNGEE. This CDR3 contains 17 residues. The DNA of the CDR3 is TGTGCCAGCAGCGTAGGTCCAGGGCCGAGATCTAACTATGGCTACACCTTC. Amino acid sequence: CASSVGPGPRSNYGYTF. The whole variable domain, filled in from reference TRBV9 and TRBJ1-2, reads DSGVTQTPKHLITATGQRVTLRCSPRSGDLSVYWYQQSLDQGLQFLIQYYNGEERAKGNILERFSAQQFPDLHSELNLSSLELGDSALYFCASSVGPGPRSNYGYTFGSGTRLTVV.

This clonotype appeared many times. The chain is built from TRBV27 and TRBJ2-7, with 9 nucleotides matching TRBD1. V shed 6 bases and J 6 bases; nucleotides not matched to a gene: 9. Looked up from germline, CDR1 is MNHEY and CDR2 is SMNVEV (reference sequence). The CDR3 consists of 14 residues. This chain's CDR3 is CASSLGGTGIEQYF. The CDR3 region has the DNA TGTGCCAGCAGCCTGGGCGGGACAGGGATCGAGCAGTACTTC.

This rearrangement joins TRBV24-1 to TRBJ2-6; D unresolved. Germline lookup yields CDR1 KGHDR and CDR2 SFDVKD. Between the trimmed V and J ends, which lost 12 bases and 4 bases, there was a span of 9 bases. The CDR3 covers 12 residues. The CDR3 region has the DNA TGTGCCGCTACCTCCGGGGCCAACGTCCTGACTTTC. This translates into CAATSGANVLTF.

The V call is TRBV27, the J call TRBJ2-3; 14 positions agree with TRBD2. The CDR3 consists of 14 residues. J gave up 14 bases and V 7 bases, and 11 bases lay outside the gene matches. CDR1 MNHEY and CDR2 SMNVEV come from the germline V gene (reference sequence). For the CDR3, the DNA is TGTGCCAGCACCCCGGGACTAGCGGGGGATTTACTGTATTTT. It specifies CASTPGLAGDLLYF.

The table lists this clonotype with many counts. The chain employs TRBV20-1 and TRBJ2-3; no clear D gene. The CDR3 is 14 amino acids. V was clipped by 0 bases and J by 3 bases, with 10 bases between them. CDR1 and CDR2 from the germline V gene are DFQATT and SNEGSKA (reference sequence). The CDR3 DNA follows: TGCAGTGCTAGAGATTCGGCAGCGACAGATACGCAGTATTTT. This translates into CSARDSAATDTQYF.

This clonotype was detected many times. This chain connects TRBV27 to TRBJ2-7; 7 bases match TRBD2. V shed 2 bases, J shed 6 bases, and the junction held 4 bases outside the gene matches. The CDR3 contains 13 residues. Germline loops: CDR1 MNHEY, CDR2 SMNVEV (reference sequence). The DNA for the CDR3 is TGTGCCAGCAGTTTAGGGGCGGGAGTCGAGCAGTACTTC. This sequence encodes CASSLGAGVEQYF.

This clonotype appeared a few times. The chain carries TRBV29-1 and TRBJ2-2, with 8 bases lining up with TRBD2. V gave up 7 bases and J gave up 4 bases; unmatched junction bases: 5. This CDR3 comprises 13 residues. Germline lookup yields CDR1 SQVTM and CDR2 ANQGSEA. The CDR3 loop reads CSAGTSGTGELFF. DNA of the CDR3: TGCAGCGCTGGGACTAGTGGCACCGGGGAGCTGTTTTTT.

This clonotype was seen many times. The chain combines TRBV7-2 with TRBJ1-2; D call uncertain. The V and J ends lost 2 bases and 0 bases respectively, with 10 bases between them. CDR1 is SGHTA, CDR2 FQGNSA, per germline. This CDR3 is built from 15 residues. The CDR3 protein is CASSLTRRANYGYTF. Written as DNA, the CDR3 is TGTGCCAGCAGCTTAACCAGAAGAGCTAACTATGGCTACACCTTC.